A single sample is the source of the 32 T cell receptor beta chains below, sequenced in a study of cytomegalovirus exposure and HLA in healthy donors. PCR used 60 Vbeta primers and 13 Jbeta primers. Measured with immunoSEQ multiplex PCR; TCRdb has only the in-frame clones, and not every one. The sample has about 170,000 clones, more than 60% seen once. The sequencing sample was made of PBMCs. Receptors were obtained from a human donor in good health.

This chain joins TRBV18 and TRBJ1-4; TRBD1 matches 7 bases. Germline values: CDR1 KGHSH, CDR2 LQKENI. The CDR3 is 17 residues long. V was pared by 5 bases and J by 8 bases, with 17 bases of the junction left unmatched. The CDR3, as DNA: TGTGCCAGCTCAACAGGCCGAGGACAGGACCTTGGGGAAAAACTGTTTTTT. Translated, it gives CASSTGRGQDLGEKLFF.

The V gene is TRBV7-3, the J gene TRBJ2-2; 9 nucleotides match TRBD1. The CDR3 consists of 15 residues. V dropped 6 bases and J dropped 5; count of bases not matched to a gene: 7. In germline, CDR1 is SGHTA, CDR2 FQGTGA. The chain's CDR3 is CASSRGTGKTGELFF. The CDR3 coding sequence is TGTGCCAGCAGTCGCGGGACAGGGAAAACCGGGGAGCTGTTTTTT.

V and J are TRBV9 and TRBJ2-2, with TRBD1 matching 9 bases. Germline CDR1 is SGDLS and CDR2 is YYNGEE. The length of the CDR3 is 15 residues. Unmatched junction bases numbered 9, after V lost 2 bases and J lost 10 bases. The CDR3 loop is CASSVTGTGMEELFF. CDR3 sequence (DNA): TGTGCCAGCAGCGTCACCGGGACAGGGATGGAGGAGCTGTTTTTT.

This rearrangement joins TRBV19 to TRBJ1-2; no definite D call. This CDR3 has 12 residues. Germline V lookup: CDR1 LNHDA, CDR2 SQIVND (reference sequence). The CDR3 region is CAPPWRDYGYTF. CDR3 bases: TGTGCACCCCCCTGGAGGGACTATGGCTACACCTTC.

The sample holds a few counts of this clone. The chain recombines TRBV5-8 with TRBJ2-7; D gene uncertain. The germline V and J ends were trimmed by 1 base and 2 bases, with 7 bases remaining between them. This CDR3 has 13 amino acids. CDR1 SGHTS and CDR2 YDEGEE come from the germline V gene. The CDR3 DNA is TGTGCCAGCAGCTTGCCAGGCCCCTACGAGCAGTACTTC. As protein: CASSLPGPYEQYF.

Written as DNA, the CDR3 is TGTGCCAGCAGCGTAGCAGGCGGGGGGTTTGGAGATACGCAGTATTTT. It specifies CASSVAGGGFGDTQYF. The rearrangement uses TRBV9 and TRBJ2-3; 8 bases align to TRBD2. Germline values: CDR1 SGDLS, CDR2 YYNGEE. The CDR3 is made up of 16 amino acids. With 0 bases clipped from V and 5 bases from J, the junction kept 8 bases outside the gene matches.

The chain combines TRBV5-5 with TRBJ2-7; D unresolved. The germline CDR1 and CDR2 sequences are SGHKS and YYEKEE (reference sequence). Trimming left V 0 bases short and J 3 bases short, with 10 bases between. This CDR3 has 14 amino acids. The CDR3 nucleotides are TGTGCCAGCAGCTTGGGGGCCGGCTTCTACGAGCAGTACTTC. Amino acid sequence: CASSLGAGFYEQYF.

The chain has TRBV12-5 and TRBJ1-3; TRBD1 aligns across 9 bases. The CDR3 has 15 amino acids. Trimming took 6 bases from V and 2 from J; bases not matched to a gene: 5. Germline values: CDR1 LGHNT, CDR2 FRNRAP. CDR3 nucleotides: TGTGCTAGTGGCCGAAACAGGGGGCCTGGAAACACCATATATTTT. This translates into CASGRNRGPGNTIYF.

J is TRBJ1-2 and V is TRBV28; tentative D call: TRBD1 (5 bases). This CDR3 has 14 residues. Trimming removed 2 bases from V and 2 bases from J, with 9 bases in between. From germline, CDR1 is MDHEN and CDR2 SYDVKM. The CDR3 coding sequence is TGTGCCAGCAGTTTACTGACAGTGAACTATGGCTACACCTTC. Amino acids: CASSLLTVNYGYTF.

The chain has TRBV5-1 and TRBJ2-2; tentative D call: TRBD1 (5 bases). Germline values: CDR1 SGHRS, CDR2 YFSETQ. The CDR3 runs 15 residues. The germline V and J ends were trimmed by 0 bases and 3 bases, with 9 bases remaining between them. The CDR3 loop is CASSLDTGDTGELFF. As DNA, the CDR3 is TGCGCCAGCAGCTTGGATACAGGCGACACCGGGGAGCTGTTTTTT.

V gene TRBV30 combines with J gene TRBJ1-5, with 7 positions matching TRBD1. The CDR3 contains 13 residues. V dropped 7 bases and J dropped 2; count of bases not matched to a gene: 5. Germline V gene lookup returns CDR1 GTSNPN and CDR2 SVGIG (reference sequence). In DNA form, the CDR3 reads TGTGCCTCGGCTGGACAGGGCAATCAGCCCCAGCATTTT. Protein sequence: CASAGQGNQPQHF.

The chain links TRBV7-9 to TRBJ1-3; no definite D call. Germline lookup yields CDR1 SEHNR and CDR2 FQNEAQ (reference sequence). This CDR3 comprises 13 residues. V shed 0 bases and J shed 4 bases, with 4 bases lying between them. The CDR3 loop is CASSLAEGNTIYF. CDR3 nucleotides: TGTGCCAGCAGCTTAGCGGAGGGAAACACCATATATTTT.

This chain joins TRBV5-5 and TRBJ1-5; D is possibly TRBD1 (6 bases). Germline V gene lookup returns CDR1 SGHKS and CDR2 YYEKEE (reference sequence). V was trimmed by 2 bases and J by 2 bases, leaving 14 bases between them. The CDR3 length is 16 residues. CDR3 sequence reads: CASSLQGPGGNQPQHF. As DNA, the CDR3 is TGTGCCAGCAGCTTACAAGGTCCAGGGGGCAATCAGCCCCAGCATTTT.

In DNA form, the CDR3 reads TGTGCCTGGATGGCCGGGACAGGCATGACAGATACGCAGTATTTT. Its protein product is CAWMAGTGMTDTQYF. The chain is built from TRBV30 and TRBJ2-3; TRBD1 matches at 8 bases. V trimming: 4 bases; J trimming: 3 bases; junction bases outside the gene matches: 9. This CDR3 comprises 15 residues. Germline CDR1 GTSNPN, CDR2 SVGIG (reference sequence).

The rearrangement links TRBV5-6 to TRBJ1-6, with no clear D. Per germline, CDR1 SGHDT and CDR2 YYEEEE. CDR3 length: 17 residues. V was shortened by 0 bases and J by 0 bases, with 10 bases between the two germline ends. This CDR3 is CASSLAGTSSYNSPLHF. Here the CDR3 DNA reads TGTGCCAGCAGCTTGGCGGGTACGAGCTCCTATAATTCACCCCTCCACTTT.

There are a few counts of this clone. The rearrangement uses TRBV14 and TRBJ2-7; D uncertain. The CDR3 extends over 13 amino acids. The germline gives CDR1 SGHDN, CDR2 FVKESK. The germline V and J ends were trimmed by 3 bases and 1 base, with 7 bases remaining between them. The CDR3 nucleotides are TGTGCCAGCAGCCAGCGTGCTTCCTACGAGCAGTACTTC. It specifies CASSQRASYEQYF.

This clone has only a few counts. The rearrangement joins TRBV25-1 to TRBJ1-2; TRBD1 matches at 9 bases. The CDR3 loop spans 15 amino acids. V lost 4 bases, J lost 8 bases, and 11 bases stayed unmatched. Germline CDR1 and CDR2: MGHDK and SYGVNS. CDR3 in amino acids: CASSAFQGTGLGYTF. CDR3 sequence (DNA): TGTGCCAGCAGTGCCTTCCAGGGGACAGGGTTGGGCTACACCTTC.

The chain combines TRBV9 with TRBJ1-6, with D possibly being TRBD1 (6 bases). V was cut by 3 bases and J by 11 bases, with 12 bases left in between. The CDR3 sequence is 13 residues long. Per the germline V gene, CDR1 is SGDLS and CDR2 is YYNGEE. The chain's CDR3 is CASSEGGLAPLHF. CDR3 nucleotide sequence: TGTGCCAGCAGCGAGGGGGGGTTGGCACCCCTCCACTTT.

Here the CDR3 reads CASSYGTGGRTEAFF. The CDR3 coding sequence is TGTGCCAGCAGCTACGGGACAGGGGGCCGGACTGAAGCTTTCTTT. The V gene is TRBV5-6, the J gene TRBJ1-1; 12 bases line up with TRBD1. The CDR3 loop spans 15 amino acids. Per germline, CDR1 SGHDT and CDR2 YYEEEE. J was trimmed by 5 bases and V by 3 bases; bases with no gene match: 5.

V and J are TRBV7-2 and TRBJ1-3, with D perhaps matching TRBD1 (6 bases). V dropped 5 bases and J dropped 0 bases, with 11 bases sitting between them. Germline-derived CDR1 and CDR2 are SGHTA and FQGNSA. The CDR3 is 15 amino acids. For the CDR3, the DNA is TGTGCCAGCAGCCTAAACAGGGCCTCTGGAAACACCATATATTTT. It codes for CASSLNRASGNTIYF.

The J gene is TRBJ1-6, the V gene TRBV7-3; 11 nucleotides line up with TRBD1. J gave up 7 bases and V 4 bases, and 3 bases lay outside the gene matches. CDR3 length equals 15 residues. Germline V gene lookup returns CDR1 SGHTA and CDR2 FQGTGA. The CDR3 reads CASSSWTGGNSPLHF. DNA for the CDR3: TGTGCCAGCAGCTCCTGGACAGGGGGCAATTCACCCCTCCACTTT.

The chain recombines TRBV2 with TRBJ2-3, with TRBD2 matching over 9 bases. Germline assignment: CDR1 SNHLY and CDR2 FYNNEI. This CDR3 region has 15 residues. V was pared by 2 bases and J by 5 bases, with 5 bases of the junction left unmatched. The DNA of the CDR3 is TGTGCCAGCAGTGAAATGGCGGGGGGGGTAGATACGCAGTATTTT. It yields the protein CASSEMAGGVDTQYF.

The CDR3 is CAIWTGSYEQYF. CDR3 DNA sequence: TGCGCCATATGGACAGGCTCCTACGAGCAGTACTTC. The rearrangement uses TRBV4-3 and TRBJ2-7; TRBD1 matches 7 bases. CDR3 length: 12 residues. CDR1 is LGHNA, CDR2 YSLEER, per germline. V was clipped by 10 bases and J by 0 bases; unmatched bases: 3.

There are a few counts of this clone. This sequence joins TRBV10-3 and TRBJ2-2; the match to TRBD1 covers 12 bases. Germline values: CDR1 ENHRY, CDR2 SYGVKD. J gave up 3 bases and V 6 bases, and 5 bases lay outside the gene matches. The CDR3 has 16 residues. CDR3 DNA: TGTGCCATCAGGGGGGACAGGGGGCGTGACACCGGGGAGCTGTTTTTT. Translating gives CAIRGDRGRDTGELFF.

V usage is TRBV13 and J usage is TRBJ1-6; 7 bases map to TRBD1. Germline CDR1 PRHDT, CDR2 FYEKMQ (reference sequence). The CDR3 is 18 residues long. V shed 0 bases and J 7 bases; nucleotides not matched to a gene: 12. The CDR3 nucleotides are TGTGCCAGCAGCTTAGGCCTTGGAGGGGGCTTTCGGAATTCACCCCTCCACTTT. Translating gives CASSLGLGGGFRNSPLHF.

This chain connects TRBV27 to TRBJ2-3, with 9 bases matching TRBD2. CDR1 and CDR2 from the germline V gene are MNHEY and SMNVEV (reference sequence). The CDR3 is 15 residues long. V trimming: 7 bases; J trimming: 4 bases; junction bases outside the gene matches: 9. CDR3 nucleotide sequence: TGTGCCAGCACCTCCTGGCGGGGGGGCCCAGATACGCAGTATTTT. Encoded protein: CASTSWRGGPDTQYF.

This clone was picked up a small number of times. The rearrangement joins TRBV5-4 to TRBJ1-3, with 9 bases aligning to TRBD1. V trimming: 2 bases; J trimming: 2 bases; junction bases outside the gene matches: 2. Germline CDR1 is SGHNT and CDR2 is YYREEE (reference sequence). This CDR3 has 15 residues. CDR3 sequence (DNA): TGTGCCAGCAGCTTAGGGACAGGGACTGGAAACACCATATATTTT. This gives the protein CASSLGTGTGNTIYF. The full variable domain, in which reference TRBV5-4 and TRBJ1-3 provide the parts outside the CDR3, is ETGVTQSPTHLIKTRGQQVTLRCSSQSGHNTVSWYQQALGQGPQFIFQYYREEENGRGNFPPRFSGLQFPNYSSELNVNALELDDSALYLCASSLGTGTGNTIYFGEGSWLTVV.

The J gene is TRBJ1-1, the V gene TRBV2, with 7 bases that match TRBD1. Per germline, CDR1 SNHLY and CDR2 FYNNEI. The CDR3 runs to 13 residues. V was clipped by 7 bases and J by 12 bases; unmatched bases: 14. DNA for the CDR3: TGTGCCAGCACCGTGACAGGGCCGGACGTAACTTTCTTT. Protein: CASTVTGPDVTFF. The full variable domain, its missing parts supplied by reference TRBV2 and TRBJ1-1, is EPEVTQTPSHQVTQMGQEVILRCVPISNHLYFYWYRQILGQKVEFLVSFYNNEISEKSEIFDDQFSVERPDGSNFTLKIRSTKLEDSAMYFCASTVTGPDVTFFGQGTRLTVV.

This sequence joins TRBV7-3 and TRBJ2-6; 8 bases match TRBD2. The CDR3 has 18 residues. Unmatched junction bases numbered 13, after V lost 5 bases and J lost 4 bases. Germline V CDR1 and CDR2: SGHTA, FQGTGA. The CDR3 DNA sequence: TGTGCCAGCAGCCCTACCTTTACTAGCGGTCCCGGGGCCAACGTCCTGACTTTC. Its protein product is CASSPTFTSGPGANVLTF.

The sample holds one count of this clone. The V and J genes are TRBV4-1 and TRBJ1-1; TRBD1 matches at 7 bases. V shed 3 bases and J 1 base; nucleotides not matched to a gene: 5. Germline-derived CDR1 and CDR2 are MGHRA and YSYEKL. The CDR3 is made up of 15 amino acids. CDR3 residues: CASSQSGQTNTEAFF. The DNA of the CDR3 is TGCGCCAGCAGCCAGTCGGGACAGACGAACACTGAAGCTTTCTTT.

This chain uses TRBV7-6 with TRBJ2-1; the D gene is possibly TRBD2 (5 bases). This CDR3 has 16 amino acids. V lost 2 bases to trimming and J lost 1 base, with 12 bases between them. Germline CDR1 reads SGHVS; CDR2 reads FNYEAQ. The CDR3 spells CASSLTGIQSYNEQFF. In DNA, the CDR3 is TGTGCCAGCAGCTTAACGGGGATACAGTCCTACAATGAGCAGTTCTTC. The whole variable domain, remainder taken from reference TRBV7-6 and TRBJ2-1, is GAGVSQSPRYKVTKRGQDVALRCDPISGHVSLYWYRQALGQGPEFLTYFNYEAQQDKSGLPNDRFSAERPEGSISTLTIQRTEQRDSAMYRCASSLTGIQSYNEQFFGPGTRLTVL.

The J gene is TRBJ2-7, the V gene TRBV6-4; 14 nucleotides line up with TRBD2. There are 15 residues in the CDR3. The germline CDR1 and CDR2 sequences are MRHNA and SNTAGT. V gave up 5 bases and J gave up 4 bases; unmatched junction bases: 4. CDR3 residues: CASSRLAGGIYEQYF. The CDR3 nucleotides are TGTGCCAGCAGTCGACTAGCGGGGGGGATTTACGAGCAGTACTTC.